This T cell receptor beta chain emerged from a study of blood T cell repertoires in COVID-19. Germline V gene data show CDR1 as SQVTM and CDR2 as ANQGSEA. V was shortened by 6 bases and J by 13 bases, with 22 bases between the two germline ends. This CDR3 is built from 13 residues. Produced via immunoSEQ multiplex PCR; TCRdb's table is partial and in-frame only. The sample shows around 190,000 clones, 75% to 90% of them seen only once. Cohort 3 donors were reported recovered after two negative PCRs, clearance, or symptom resolution. This clonotype was obtained from a man aged 40-49 years who had recovered from COVID-19. The V call is TRBV29-1, the J call TRBJ2-4, with TRBD1 as a possible D gene (6 bases). Source material: PBMCs or T cells enriched from blood (not recorded which). The CDR3 reads CSVPGQNPRIQYF. CDR3 coding DNA: TGCAGCGTCCCGGGACAAAACCCTCGAATACAGTACTTC.